The 5 T cell receptor beta chains reported below all come from one sample, sequenced in a study of T-cell memory formation after mild COVID-19. TCRdb passed the 5' RACE reads through MiXCR, listing each CDR3 protein once. The data show 200,000 to 250,000 distinct CDR3 sequences, around 27% seen once. Sequences were obtained from PBMCs or a T cell subset sorted from them (not recorded which). These receptors were collected from an adult woman who had mild COVID-19 (a few samples of this study predate the infection). Cell type and time point are not known.

The table lists this clonotype with a few counts. The chain carries TRBV5-1 and TRBJ2-5; D is tentatively TRBD1 or TRBD2 (5 bases each). V lost 2 bases and J lost 2, with 7 bases in between. The germline gives CDR1 SGHRS, CDR2 YFSETQ. The CDR3 spans 13 residues. CDR3 in amino acids: CASSFWGQETQYF. CDR3 nucleotides: TGCGCCAGCAGCTTTTGGGGGCAAGAGACCCAGTACTTC.

A few counts support this clonotype. The CDR3 here is CASSLGTGSNGETQYF. As DNA, the CDR3 is TGTGCCAGCAGCTTGGGGACAGGGAGTAATGGGGAGACCCAGTACTTC. This chain uses TRBV5-4 with TRBJ2-5; 8 bases agree with TRBD1. The CDR3 has 16 residues. Per germline, CDR1 SGHNT and CDR2 YYREEE (reference sequence). Unmatched junction bases numbered 9, after V lost 0 bases and J lost 5 bases.

V usage is TRBV7-8 and J usage is TRBJ1-6, with D hard to call. Germline values: CDR1 SGHVS, CDR2 FQNEAQ. Trimming cost V 5 bases and J 10 bases, with 18 bases left between them. The CDR3 contains 15 residues. As DNA, the CDR3 is TGTGCCAGCAGCCCCACATTGGATTCAAAGTCACCCCTCCACTTT. Translated, it gives CASSPTLDSKSPLHF.

V is TRBV6-5 and J is TRBJ2-3, with 9 positions matching TRBD1. V lost 8 bases to trimming and J lost 3 bases; unmatched junction nucleotides: 9. The CDR3 length is 15 residues. Germline values: CDR1 MNHEY, CDR2 SVGAGI. In DNA form, the CDR3 reads TGTGCCAGCGGACTACAGGGGGCTAGGACAGATACGCAGTATTTT. Protein: CASGLQGARTDTQYF.

The chain employs TRBV7-8 and TRBJ2-7; D might be TRBD2 (6 bases). Trimming shortened V by 6 bases and J by 3 bases, and 27 bases separated the two germline ends. Looked up from germline, CDR1 is SGHVS and CDR2 is FQNEAQ. The CDR3 totals 18 residues. The CDR3 here is CASSTILGTMGRNYEQYF. CDR3 nucleotide sequence: TGTGCCAGCAGTACCATATTGGGTACAATGGGGAGGAACTACGAGCAGTACTTC. Full variable domain (missing parts from reference TRBV7-8 and TRBJ2-7): GAGVSQSPRYKVAKRGQDVALRCDPISGHVSLFWYQQALGQGPEFLTYFQNEAQLDKSGLPSDRFFAERPEGSVSTLKIQRTQQEDSAVYLCASSTILGTMGRNYEQYFGPGTRLTVT.